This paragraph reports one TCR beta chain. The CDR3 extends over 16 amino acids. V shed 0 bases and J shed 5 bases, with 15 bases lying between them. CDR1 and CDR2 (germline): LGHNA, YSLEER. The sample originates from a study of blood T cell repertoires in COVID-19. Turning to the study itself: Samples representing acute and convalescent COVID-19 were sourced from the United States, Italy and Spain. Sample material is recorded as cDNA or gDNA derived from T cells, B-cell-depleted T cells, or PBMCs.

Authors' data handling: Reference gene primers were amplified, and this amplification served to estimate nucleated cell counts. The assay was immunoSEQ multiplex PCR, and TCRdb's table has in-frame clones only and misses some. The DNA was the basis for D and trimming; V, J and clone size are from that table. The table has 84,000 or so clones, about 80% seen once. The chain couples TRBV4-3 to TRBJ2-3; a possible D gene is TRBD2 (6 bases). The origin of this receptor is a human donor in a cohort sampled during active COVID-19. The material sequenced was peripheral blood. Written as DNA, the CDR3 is TGCGCCAGCAGCCAAGATGAGACGGGACTTGGAGATACGCAGTATTTT. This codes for CASSQDETGLGDTQYF.